A single sample gave rise to the 29 T cell receptor beta chains below, sequenced in a study of CD8 T cells in Susac syndrome. Random hexamers primed reverse transcription of about 0.5 to 1 ug RNA. Each CDR3 protein gets one entry after TCRdb re-called the immunoSEQ multiplex PCR reads with MiXCR. The sample comprises hundreds of thousands of distinct CDR3 sequences, 94% of which are singletons, and around 0.16% rests with the top ten. The material sequenced was CD4+ T cells from PBMCs. The source is a human donor with Susac syndrome.

The rearrangement links TRBV11-2 to TRBJ1-2; the match to TRBD1 covers 7 bases. The CDR3 contains 16 residues. V shed 5 bases, J shed 1 base, and the junction held 10 bases outside the gene matches. Per the germline V gene, CDR1 is SGHAT and CDR2 is FQNNGV. The CDR3 coding sequence is TGTGCCAGCAGCCCCCGGACAGGTCGAAGTAACTATGGCTACACCTTC. Amino acids: CASSPRTGRSNYGYTF.

This clonotype was picked up one time. This chain links TRBV6-6 with TRBJ2-7; no definite D call. The ends were cut back, 4 bases at V and 5 bases at J, with 6 bases in the middle. Germline V lookup: CDR1 MNHNY, CDR2 SVGAGI (reference sequence). The CDR3 consists of 11 residues. As DNA, the CDR3 is TGTGCCAGCAGTTTTACCCACGAGCAGTACTTC. Protein: CASSFTHEQYF.

The chain combines TRBV2 with TRBJ1-5; D gene unclear. V lost 0 bases, J lost 5 bases, and 8 bases lay in between. The CDR3 spans 14 residues. The V gene's germline CDR1 is SNHLY and CDR2 FYNNEI. The CDR3 DNA sequence: TGTGCCAGCAGTGAAGCAGGAGAGTATCAGCCCCAGCATTTT. It specifies CASSEAGEYQPQHF. The whole variable domain, remainder taken from reference TRBV2 and TRBJ1-5, is EPEVTQTPSHQVTQMGQEVILRCVPISNHLYFYWYRQILGQKVEFLVSFYNNEISEKSEIFDDQFSVERPDGSNFTLKIRSTKLEDSAMYFCASSEAGEYQPQHFGDGTRLSIL.

V and J are TRBV4-2 and TRBJ1-1, with D possibly being TRBD1 (5 bases). Deletions cut 4 bases from V and 6 bases from J, with 18 bases between. The CDR3 has 15 amino acids. In germline, CDR1 is LGHNA, CDR2 YNFKEQ. CDR3 protein: CASSRGSGGEAEAFF. The CDR3 DNA follows: TGTGCCAGCAGCCGGGGGAGCGGCGGGGAGGCTGAAGCTTTCTTT.

The gene calls are TRBV20-1 and TRBJ1-6, with TRBD1 matching 7 bases. The ends lost 6 bases at V and 0 bases at J; junction bases unmatched: 14. Germline loops: CDR1 DFQATT, CDR2 SNEGSKA (reference sequence). The CDR3 runs to 18 residues. CDR3 amino acids: CSASPQGRVSSYNSPLHF. The CDR3 DNA is TGCAGTGCCTCACCACAGGGGAGGGTGAGCTCCTATAATTCACCCCTCCACTTT.

The rearrangement uses TRBV20-1 and TRBJ2-7, with D possibly matching TRBD1 (5 bases). V was shortened by 1 base and J by 5 bases, with 9 bases between the two germline ends. Germline V lookup: CDR1 DFQATT, CDR2 SNEGSKA (reference sequence). The CDR3 totals 12 residues. The CDR3 protein is CSARVQGHEQYF. The CDR3 DNA follows: TGCAGTGCTAGAGTTCAGGGCCACGAGCAGTACTTC.

The chain has TRBV13 and TRBJ1-4; 11 positions match TRBD1. The CDR3 is 16 residues long. Germline V gene lookup returns CDR1 PRHDT and CDR2 FYEKMQ (reference sequence). After removal of 5 bases from V and 1 base from J, the junction contained 3 bases not matched to a gene. CDR3 DNA sequence: TGTGCCAGCAGCCTGGACAGGGGGCGAACTAATGAAAAACTGTTTTTT. It specifies CASSLDRGRTNEKLFF.

The V call is TRBV11-3, the J call TRBJ1-1, with a possible D match to TRBD1 (6 bases). Trimming cost V 6 bases and J 5 bases, with 19 bases left between them. Per germline, CDR1 SGHNT and CDR2 YENEEA. The CDR3 covers 15 residues. CDR3 amino acids: CASSRQGRAWTEAFF. The CDR3 nucleotides are TGTGCCAGCAGTCGCCAGGGGCGTGCGTGGACTGAAGCTTTCTTT.

Only a few counts were recorded for this clonotype. V usage is TRBV6-2 or TRBV6-3 and J usage is TRBJ1-4; D is uncertain. The V gene lost 2 bases and the J gene lost 0 bases, with 7 bases spanning the gap. The CDR3 consists of 15 residues. The germline CDR1 and CDR2 sequences are MNHEY and SVGEGT. In nucleotides, the CDR3 is TGTGCCAGCAGTTACGGCGGAGCAACTAATGAAAAACTGTTTTTT. Encoded protein: CASSYGGATNEKLFF.

The chain couples TRBV7-9 to TRBJ2-1; the D gene is possibly TRBD2 (7 bases). The CDR3 covers 14 residues. Between the trimmed V and J ends, which lost 5 bases and 4 bases, there was a span of 12 bases. The germline V gene encodes CDR1 SEHNR and CDR2 FQNEAQ (reference sequence). The CDR3, as DNA: TGTGCCAGCAGCGGGGGGGACACGTACAATGAGCAGTTCTTC. It is translated as CASSGGDTYNEQFF.

The CDR3, as DNA: TGTGCCATCAGTGAGTCTGGCAGAAGGGACGAGCAGTACTTC. It is translated as CAISESGRRDEQYF. The chain combines TRBV10-3 with TRBJ2-7; D is unresolved. Germline lookup yields CDR1 ENHRY and CDR2 SYGVKD. The CDR3 is 14 amino acids. V was cut by 0 bases and J by 5 bases, with 11 bases left in between.

This sequence joins TRBV11-2 and TRBJ2-5; TRBD2 is a possible D gene (6 bases). Trimming pared 5 bases from V and 4 bases from J, leaving 17 bases between. Germline CDR1 and CDR2: SGHAT and FQNNGV. This CDR3 has 15 amino acids. The CDR3 DNA sequence: TGTGCCAGCAGCCCCTCCACGGGGGTTACAGAGACCCAGTACTTC. Protein sequence: CASSPSTGVTETQYF.

This chain joins TRBV24-1 and TRBJ1-2; 11 nucleotides agree with TRBD1. J lost 6 bases, V lost 2 bases, and 7 bases had no gene match. Germline-derived CDR1 and CDR2 are KGHDR and SFDVKD. The CDR3 sequence is 16 residues long. The CDR3 protein is CATSDSRTGGVHGYTF. DNA of the CDR3: TGTGCCACCAGTGATTCCCGGACAGGGGGCGTTCATGGCTACACCTTC.

V is TRBV20-1 and J is TRBJ1-1; TRBD1 matches at 9 bases. Germline V gives CDR1 DFQATT, CDR2 SNEGSKA (reference sequence). The CDR3 consists of 15 residues. After removal of 0 bases from V and 1 base from J, the junction contained 3 bases not matched to a gene. CDR3 coding DNA: TGCAGTGCTAGAGATCCGGGACAGGGGAACACTGAAGCTTTCTTT. It translates to CSARDPGQGNTEAFF.

The V and J genes are TRBV30 and TRBJ2-3; 10 nucleotides align to TRBD1. Germline V gene lookup returns CDR1 GTSNPN and CDR2 SVGIG (reference sequence). V shed 3 bases and J 8 bases; nucleotides not matched to a gene: 11. The CDR3 extends over 15 amino acids. CDR3 nucleotides: TGTGCCTGGAGGGGGGACAGGGGCATGGGGGGTACGCAGTATTTT. Translation: CAWRGDRGMGGTQYF.

The chain combines TRBV7-9 with TRBJ2-5; D not resolved. Germline V gene data show CDR1 as SEHNR and CDR2 as FQNEAQ (reference sequence). The V end lost 5 bases, the J end lost 2 bases, and 15 bases lay between the germline ends. CDR3 length: 15 amino acids. The CDR3 region has the DNA TGTGCCAGCAGCCCTGGCTCGGAGAAGCAAGAGACCCAGTACTTC. Its protein product is CASSPGSEKQETQYF.

CDR3 region: CSARGQGSETQYF. For the CDR3, the DNA is TGCAGTGCTAGAGGTCAAGGTTCAGAGACCCAGTACTTC. J is TRBJ2-5 and V is TRBV20-1, with unresolved D. Trimming cost V 1 base and J 4 bases, with 10 bases left between them. This CDR3 is built from 13 residues. Germline V CDR1 and CDR2: DFQATT, SNEGSKA (reference sequence).

The gene calls are TRBV7-2 and TRBJ2-3, with TRBD2 identical over 7 bases. The V segment lost 0 bases and the J segment 5 bases; nucleotides outside the gene matches: 2. The CDR3 loop spans 14 amino acids. Germline V gene data show CDR1 as SGHTA and CDR2 as FQGNSA. CDR3 sequence reads: CASSLASSGDTQYF. In DNA, the CDR3 is TGTGCCAGCAGCTTAGCCTCTAGCGGAGATACGCAGTATTTT.

The J gene is TRBJ1-2, the V gene TRBV3-1; D ambiguous. V was cut by 0 bases and J by 5 bases, with 13 bases left in between. Looked up from germline, CDR1 is LGHDT and CDR2 is YNNKEL (reference sequence). The CDR3 contains 15 residues. The DNA for the CDR3 is TGTGCCAGCAGCCAAGATGTGGCGATCCAATATGGCTACACCTTC. Protein sequence: CASSQDVAIQYGYTF.

This sequence joins TRBV11-2 and TRBJ2-7, with D uncertain. The CDR3 loop spans 12 amino acids. CDR1 SGHAT and CDR2 FQNNGV come from the germline V gene. Trimming removed 4 bases at V and 5 bases at J, with 9 bases between. Here the CDR3 DNA reads TGTGCCAGCAGCTCCCGATTCCACGAGCAGTACTTC. Encoded protein: CASSSRFHEQYF.

The rearrangement links TRBV7-2 to TRBJ1-2, with 8 nucleotides matching TRBD1. The CDR3 spans 14 residues. The trim removed 4 bases at V and 8 bases at J, leaving 9 bases unmatched. Germline V gene lookup returns CDR1 SGHTA and CDR2 FQGNSA. The chain's CDR3 is CASSSTGGKGGYTF. The DNA of the CDR3 is TGTGCCAGCAGCTCTACAGGGGGGAAGGGCGGCTACACCTTC.

This chain connects TRBV24-1 to TRBJ2-1; the D call may be TRBD1 or TRBD2 (6 bases each). Germline V gene lookup returns CDR1 KGHDR and CDR2 SFDVKD. The CDR3 has 14 residues. Trimming stripped 5 bases from V and 2 bases from J, with 9 bases between. CDR3 loop: CATSAGGPYNEQFF. The CDR3, as DNA: TGTGCCACCAGTGCTGGGGGGCCCTACAATGAGCAGTTCTTC.

The rearrangement links TRBV20-1 to TRBJ1-6; TRBD1 matches at 8 bases. CDR1 and CDR2 (germline): DFQATT, SNEGSKA (reference sequence). V dropped 0 bases and J dropped 10; count of bases not matched to a gene: 5. The CDR3 loop spans 14 amino acids. The DNA of the CDR3 is TGCAGTGCTAGAGATGGACAGGGCGGATCACCCCTCCACTTT. Its protein product is CSARDGQGGSPLHF.

This sequence joins TRBV5-1 and TRBJ1-1, with 8 bases matching TRBD1. Germline assignment: CDR1 SGHRS and CDR2 YFSETQ. J lost 1 base, V lost 3 bases, and 5 bases had no gene match. The CDR3 loop spans 15 amino acids. The DNA for the CDR3 is TGCGCCAGCAGCTCCTCCGGGACAGGGAACACTGAAGCTTTCTTT. This sequence encodes CASSSSGTGNTEAFF.

This chain uses TRBV7-8 with TRBJ1-6; D is possibly TRBD1 (6 bases). Germline V CDR1 and CDR2: SGHVS, FQNEAQ. Trimming stripped 5 bases from V and 10 bases from J, with 15 bases between. The CDR3 is made up of 14 amino acids. The CDR3 nucleotides are TGTGCCAGCAGCCTTAGACAGGTTGAATCACCCCTCCACTTT. It codes for CASSLRQVESPLHF.

The genes are TRBV12-3 or TRBV12-4 and TRBJ2-5; D may be TRBD2 (6 bases). This CDR3 has 16 residues. V shed 7 bases and J shed 2 bases, with 20 bases lying between them. The CDR3 loop is CASTLRGGNQQETQYF. In DNA, the CDR3 is TGTGCCAGCACCCTCCGCGGAGGGAACCAGCAAGAGACCCAGTACTTC.

This rearrangement joins TRBV19 to TRBJ2-7; TRBD2 aligns across 7 bases. This CDR3 comprises 16 residues. J was trimmed by 3 bases and V by 5 bases; bases with no gene match: 13. CDR1 and CDR2 from the germline V gene are LNHDA and SQIVND (reference sequence). The CDR3 DNA reads as TGTGCCAGTAGTCCACGACAGTGGGAGGGCGGCTACGAGCAGTACTTC. Its protein is CASSPRQWEGGYEQYF.

This clonotype was recorded once. This rearrangement joins TRBV12-3 or TRBV12-4 to TRBJ1-1; possible D gene TRBD1, 6 bases. This CDR3 is 16 amino acids long. The V gene lost 2 bases and the J gene lost 1 base, with 14 bases spanning the gap. The CDR3 nucleotides read TGTGCCAGCAGTTTACTAGCGGGACACCGGAACACTGAAGCTTTCTTT. The encoded protein is CASSLLAGHRNTEAFF.

The CDR3 here is CASRDLTGTQETQYF. DNA of the CDR3: TGTGCCAGCAGGGACCTTACGGGCACCCAAGAGACCCAGTACTTC. This chain uses TRBV2 with TRBJ2-5; D remains ambiguous. Germline CDR1 SNHLY, CDR2 FYNNEI. CDR3 size: 15 residues. Deletions cut 6 bases from V and 1 base from J, with 15 bases between.